A single sample gave rise to the 14 T cell receptor beta chains below, sequenced in a study of shared T cell receptors in the human thymus. The assay was immunoSEQ multiplex PCR, and TCRdb's table has in-frame clones only and misses some. The table records hundreds of thousands of clones, 70% to 90% of them present only once. Another study also made use of these data, one on human thymus T cells.

The sample comprised thymocytes. The receptors originated from a girl younger than two with a congenital heart defect.

The J gene is TRBJ2-7, the V gene TRBV5-5; D is possibly TRBD1 (6 bases). CDR1 is SGHKS, CDR2 YYEKEE, per germline (reference sequence). V dropped 2 bases and J dropped 7 bases, with 13 bases sitting between them. The CDR3 consists of 13 residues. CDR3 residues: CASSFDRSGEQYF. The CDR3 nucleotides read TGTGCCAGCAGCTTCGACAGGTCTGGAGAGCAGTACTTC.

The chain recombines TRBV28 with TRBJ1-3; D call uncertain. Per germline, CDR1 MDHEN and CDR2 SYDVKM. V shed 2 bases and J shed 2 bases, with 16 bases lying between them. The CDR3 runs to 17 residues. CDR3 nucleotide sequence: TGTGCCAGCAGTTTACGTGAGGCCTCCAAAACTGGAAACACCATATATTTT. Its translation: CASSLREASKTGNTIYF.

The rearrangement uses TRBV11-2 and TRBJ2-1, with D possibly TRBD2 on 7 matching bases. V shed 0 bases and J shed 5 bases, with 17 bases lying between them. This CDR3 comprises 17 residues. CDR1 SGHAT and CDR2 FQNNGV come from the germline V gene. CDR3 residues: CASSLDVWGGLDNEQFF. In nucleotides, the CDR3 is TGTGCCAGCAGCTTAGATGTGTGGGGGGGCCTGGACAATGAGCAGTTCTTC.

V and J are TRBV27 and TRBJ2-5; 16 bases map to TRBD2. CDR3 length: 20 residues. In germline, CDR1 is MNHEY, CDR2 SMNVEV (reference sequence). V lost 3 bases and J lost 2; bases outside the gene matches: 12. Here the CDR3 DNA reads TGTGCCAGCAGTTTGCTCCAGGGACTAGCGGGGGGGCCGGTACAAGAGACCCAGTACTTC. Translated: CASSLLQGLAGGPVQETQYF.

The V gene is TRBV6-6, the J gene TRBJ2-7; D is perhaps TRBD1 (5 bases). CDR3 length equals 14 residues. CDR1 is MNHNY and CDR2 is SVGAGI in the germline V gene (reference sequence). Trimming pared 6 bases from V and 2 bases from J, leaving 14 bases between. CDR3 in DNA: TGTGCCAGCAGGGAAAACAGGCCCGCCTACGAGCAGTACTTC. Translating gives CASRENRPAYEQYF.

This chain uses TRBV18 with TRBJ1-1; 9 nucleotides agree with TRBD1. Germline CDR1 is KGHSH and CDR2 is LQKENI. This CDR3 contains 18 residues. The V and J ends lost 0 bases and 6 bases, in that order; junction bases with no gene match: 14. CDR3 in amino acids: CASSPPEEVGTGIAEAFF. The CDR3 bases are TGTGCCAGCTCACCACCGGAGGAGGTCGGGACAGGGATTGCTGAAGCTTTCTTT.

The gene calls are TRBV21-1 and TRBJ1-2. TRBV21-1 is given as a pseudogene. This CDR3 has 15 amino acids. CDR3 residues: CASSKVSSRGGGYTF. CDR3 DNA sequence: TGTGCCAGCAGCAAAGTCTCTAGTAGGGGAGGTGGCTACACCTTC.

The chain joins TRBV23-1 to TRBJ1-2; no reliable D call. TRBV23-1 is flagged as an ORF with uncertain function. Between the trimmed V and J ends, which lost 1 base and 1 base, there was a span of 16 bases. This CDR3 is built from 17 residues. The CDR3 sequence is CASSQFTNIKINYGYTF. The CDR3 DNA reads TGCGCCAGCAGTCAATTTACGAACATTAAGATTAACTATGGCTACACCTTC.

V usage is TRBV28 and J usage is TRBJ1-1; D possibly corresponds to TRBD1 (6 bases). The CDR3 loop spans 14 amino acids. Germline loops: CDR1 MDHEN, CDR2 SYDVKM. Trimming stripped 3 bases from V and 3 bases from J, with 11 bases between. The CDR3 DNA reads as TGTGCCAGCAGTTTCCCAGGGGACGACACTGAAGCTTTCTTT. It codes for CASSFPGDDTEAFF.

The genes are TRBV6-6 and TRBJ1-2; D call uncertain. Trimming cost V 2 bases and J 8 bases, with 15 bases left between them. This CDR3 contains 14 residues. Germline V gene lookup returns CDR1 MNHNY and CDR2 SVGAGI (reference sequence). CDR3 sequence reads: CASSYGGEDAGYTF. In nucleotides, the CDR3 is TGTGCCAGCAGTTACGGAGGCGAGGACGCCGGCTACACCTTC.

The chain is built from TRBV5-1 and TRBJ2-7; D perhaps matches TRBD1 (5 bases). CDR1 is SGHRS and CDR2 is YFSETQ in the germline V gene. The CDR3 sequence is 14 residues long. Between the trimmed V and J ends, which lost 5 bases and 3 bases, there was a span of 15 bases. The DNA of the CDR3 is TGCGCCAGCAGACCTCAGGGTGCCCGCTACGAGCAGTACTTC. Translating gives CASRPQGARYEQYF.

The chain carries TRBV19 and TRBJ2-5, with a weak D call TRBD2 (5 bases). Germline V lookup: CDR1 LNHDA, CDR2 SQIVND (reference sequence). CDR3 length: 18 amino acids. V lost 3 bases to trimming and J lost 2 bases, with 22 bases between them. For the CDR3, the DNA is TGTGCCAGTAGTATTGGGAGTCTGGCAACAGTAAAACAAGAGACCCAGTACTTC. The encoded protein is CASSIGSLATVKQETQYF.

V usage is TRBV18 and J usage is TRBJ2-1; 15 bases align to TRBD2. With 3 bases clipped from V and 2 bases from J, the junction kept 5 bases outside the gene matches. The CDR3 has 18 amino acids. Germline V lookup: CDR1 KGHSH, CDR2 LQKENI. CDR3: CASSPGLAGGETYNEQFF. CDR3 sequence (DNA): TGTGCCAGCTCACCGGGACTAGCGGGGGGAGAGACCTACAATGAGCAGTTCTTC.

The chain joins TRBV19 to TRBJ2-7; TRBD1 agrees at 7 bases. There are 13 residues in the CDR3. Per the germline V gene, CDR1 is LNHDA and CDR2 is SQIVND (reference sequence). With V trimmed by 5 bases and J by 3 bases, 4 bases remained unmatched. The CDR3 protein is CASSSYRGYEQYF. CDR3 DNA sequence: TGTGCCAGTAGTTCATACAGGGGCTACGAGCAGTACTTC.